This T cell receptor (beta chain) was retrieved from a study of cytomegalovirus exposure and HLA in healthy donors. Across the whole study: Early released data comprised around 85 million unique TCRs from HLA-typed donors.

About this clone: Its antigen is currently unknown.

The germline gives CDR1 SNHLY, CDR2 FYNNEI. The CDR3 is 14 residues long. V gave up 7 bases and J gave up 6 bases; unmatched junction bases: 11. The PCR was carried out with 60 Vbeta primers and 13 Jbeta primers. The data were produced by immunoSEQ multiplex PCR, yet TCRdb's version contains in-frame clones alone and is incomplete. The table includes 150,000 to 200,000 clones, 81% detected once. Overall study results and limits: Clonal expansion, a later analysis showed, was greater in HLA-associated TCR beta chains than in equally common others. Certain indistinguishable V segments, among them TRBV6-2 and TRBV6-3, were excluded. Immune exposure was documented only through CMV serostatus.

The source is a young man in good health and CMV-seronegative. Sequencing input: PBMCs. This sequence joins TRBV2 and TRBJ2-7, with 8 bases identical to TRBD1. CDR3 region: CASKLGQGLGEQYF. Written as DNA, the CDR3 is TGTGCCAGCAAACTTGGACAGGGTCTTGGCGAGCAGTACTTC.